The clone carrying this T cell receptor (beta chain) was counted once. This sample was taken from a study of OX40 agonist ivuxolimab in advanced cancers. CDR3 length equals 15 residues. Trimming took 0 bases from V and 1 from J, leaving 8 bases between them. Germline lookup yields CDR1 SGDLS and CDR2 YYNGEE. This table comes from immunoSEQ multiplex PCR, and its TCRdb copy is limited to in-frame clones, with some not included. Among roughly 50,000 clones listed, more than 75% were seen once. The material was CD4+ or CD8+ T cells sorted from blood, obtained in a trial of the OX40 agonist ivuxolimab. The V gene is TRBV9, the J gene TRBJ2-1; D unresolved. The TCR originated in an adult with an advanced solid tumor such as melanoma, head and neck, liver or kidney cancer. The CDR3 here is CASSVDPLSYNEQFF. Here the CDR3 DNA reads TGTGCCAGCAGCGTAGACCCACTGTCCTACAATGAGCAGTTCTTC.